The next 7 T cell receptor beta chains were all read from a single sample in a study of post-analysis software for immune sequencing data. Study-level points and caveats: Patients used roughly five TRBV segments, including TRBV5-6, TRBV5-1 and TRBV20-1, more often than controls.

For these TCRs, the target antigens are not known. Tagging with unique molecular identifiers was a feature of the TCR beta cDNA libraries. TCRdb processed the PCR reads anew with MiXCR; each CDR3 protein has one entry. The data show roughly 410,000 distinct CDR3 sequences, with less than 35% seen just once and under 15% held by the top ten. The specimen sequenced was blood. These receptors originate from a girl aged 5-17 years with multiple sclerosis.

In its sample, this clonotype was seen many times. The V gene is TRBV20-1, the J gene TRBJ2-7, with 9 nucleotides matching TRBD1. Germline CDR1 and CDR2: DFQATT and SNEGSKA (reference sequence). This CDR3 contains 14 residues. With 5 bases clipped from V and 2 bases from J, the junction kept 7 bases outside the gene matches. The CDR3, as DNA: TGCAGTGCTCCCGACAGGGGGTCAGCCTACGAGCAGTACTTC. It specifies CSAPDRGSAYEQYF.

This chain joins TRBV27 and TRBJ1-6; perhaps TRBD1 as D (5 bases). V lost 2 bases, J lost 4 bases, and 15 bases lay in between. The CDR3 has 17 amino acids. Germline loops: CDR1 MNHEY, CDR2 SMNVEV (reference sequence). As DNA, the CDR3 is TGTGCCAGCAGTTTAAGGCAGGGAAGCGGGTATAATTCACCCCTCCACTTT. It encodes CASSLRQGSGYNSPLHF.

This clonotype was observed a handful of times. The rearrangement uses TRBV5-6 and TRBJ2-5; TRBD2 is a possible D gene (6 bases). The CDR3 is 15 amino acids. Trimming removed 1 base at V and 2 bases at J, with 12 bases between. The germline V gene encodes CDR1 SGHDT and CDR2 YYEEEE. The CDR3 sequence: CASSLFSGFQETQYF. CDR3 nucleotides: TGTGCCAGCAGCTTGTTTAGCGGATTTCAAGAGACCCAGTACTTC.

V gene TRBV29-1 combines with J gene TRBJ1-2, with 7 bases fitting TRBD1. V shed 6 bases and J 4 bases; nucleotides not matched to a gene: 20. Germline V gene sequence: CDR1 SQVTM, CDR2 ANQGSEA. The CDR3 length is 17 residues. The CDR3 sequence is CSVVTLTRQGGSYGYTF. The CDR3 nucleotides read TGCAGCGTCGTAACTCTGACCCGACAGGGAGGGAGCTATGGCTACACCTTC.

The chain employs TRBV6-2 or TRBV6-3 and TRBJ2-7; D perhaps matches TRBD2 (7 bases). The CDR3 has 15 residues. V was clipped by 0 bases and J by 4 bases, with 13 bases between them. CDR1 MNHEY and CDR2 SVGEGT come from the germline V gene. The CDR3 is CASSYSVGGLYEQYF. The DNA for the CDR3 is TGTGCCAGCAGTTACTCGGTCGGGGGGCTGTACGAGCAGTACTTC.

On this clonotype itself: A much larger clone differs from this one at a single base, so this may be a read error. The chain joins TRBV12-3 or TRBV12-4 to TRBJ1-4, with D uncertain. This CDR3 has 11 residues. The CDR3 DNA is TGTGCCAGCAGTTTAAATGAAAAACGGTTTTTT. The encoded protein is CASSLNEKRFF.

A few counts support this clonotype. The genes are TRBV4-1 and TRBJ2-3; 8 bases are a match to TRBD2. CDR3 length: 16 residues. Germline V lookup: CDR1 MGHRA, CDR2 YSYEKL. V trimming: 4 bases; J trimming: 3 bases; junction bases outside the gene matches: 9. CDR3 sequence (DNA): TGCGCCAGCAGCCCGCGAGGACTAGCCGGTACAGATACGCAGTATTTT. It codes for CASSPRGLAGTDTQYF.